This T cell receptor beta chain was obtained from a study of beta chain features in type 1 diabetes. Points from the study as a whole: Shorter TCRB CDR3s, moderately but significantly so, were found in Type 1 diabetes patients in all four CD4+ subsets.

Central memory, naive, regulatory and stem cell-like memory CD4+ cells were sorted by CD45RO/CCR7/CD25/CD127/CD95/CD27. The whole isolated RNA underwent reverse transcription, so sequencing captured expressed TCRB transcripts. Sequenced naive, central memory and regulatory T cell samples produced an average of about 3.7 million reads. Produced via immunoSEQ multiplex PCR; TCRdb's table is partial and in-frame only. The sample lists 250,000 or so clones, roughly 20% occurring once. Comment on this clone: The antigen remains undetermined.

The CDR3 length is 13 residues. CDR1 and CDR2 (germline): MNHEY, SMNVEV (reference sequence). V lost 4 bases, J lost 3 bases, and 10 bases lay in between. The sequencing input was naive CD4+ T cells from blood. This chain uses TRBV27 with TRBJ2-7; a possible D gene is TRBD2 (5 bases). This sequence was found in a middle-aged woman with type 1 diabetes. The DNA for the CDR3 is TGTGCCAGCAGTTCTTCCGGGGACTACGAGCAGTACTTC. This codes for CASSSSGDYEQYF.